These T cell receptor beta chains were read from a single sample in a study of human T cells and chemical hapten exposure. One entry per CDR3 protein results from TCRdb running MiXCR on the RACE reads. The table lists about 52,000 distinct CDR3 sequences, 9.9% of them singletons, with 16% in the top ten. Specimen: whole blood, collected in connection with sensitization to the hapten diphenylcyclopropenone (DPC). These receptors came from a woman aged 40 to 55 with alopecia areata. Some clones in this sample may be carry-over from other donors' samples. The CDR3 runs from the conserved cysteine through the conserved F or W. Each record gives: clone size, D gene, V gene, J gene, CDR3 protein, CDR3 DNA. The D gene is left open where the match is weak. The size entry is marked missing in some rows and otherwise reads once, few, many or a size class.

.,.,TRBV3-1,TRBJ2-7,CASSLGRASRYF,TGTGCCAGCAGCCTGGGCCGGGCGTCGCGGTACTTC
.,TRBD2,TRBV28,TRBJ2-5,CASSSPRLAGGQETQYF,TGTGCCAGCAGTTCTCCCCGACTAGCGGGGGGCCAAGAGACCCAGTACTTC
few,.,TRBV29-1,TRBJ2-2,CSVRTGELFF,TGCAGCGTTCGCACCGGGGAGCTGTTTTTT
many,TRBD1,TRBV4-1,TRBJ2-7,CASSQDITGVEQYF,TGCGCCAGCAGCCAAGATATTACAGGGGTTGAGCAGTACTTC
many,.,TRBV29-1,TRBJ2-3,CSVGRTSTDTQYF,TGCAGCGTTGGACGGACTAGCACAGATACGCAGTATTTT
few,TRBD1,TRBV5-1,TRBJ1-5,CASSPYQGANQPQHF,TGCGCCAGCAGCCCCTATCAGGGGGCTAATCAGCCCCAGCATTTT
few,.,TRBV3-1,TRBJ1-1,CASSQVRGWSEAFF,TGTGCCAGCAGCCAAGTACGGGGTTGGTCTGAAGCTTTCTTT
many,.,TRBV4-1,TRBJ1-1,CASSRGPGTRGSITEAFF,TGCGCCAGCAGCCGAGGACCGGGGACAAGGGGTTCGATCACTGAAGCTTTCTTT
many,TRBD2,TRBV12-3/TRBV12-4,TRBJ2-1,CASSARSGGVQFF,TGTGCCAGCAGTGCCCGAAGTGGGGGGGTGCAGTTCTTC
.,.,TRBV20-1,TRBJ1-2,CSARRNYGYTF,TGCAGTGCGCGACGGAACTATGGCTACACCTTC
few,.,TRBV5-5,TRBJ1-4,CASSLALNEKLFF,TGTGCCAGCAGCTTGGCCCTGAATGAAAAACTGTTTTTT
.,TRBD2,TRBV2,TRBJ2-3,CASSRTGGAADTQYF,TGTGCCAGTAGTAGGACGGGAGGGGCCGCAGATACGCAGTATTTT
few,.,TRBV4-3,TRBJ1-6,CASSQDDSNSPLHF,TGCGCCAGCAGCCAAGACGATTCAAATTCACCCCTCCACTTT
.,.,TRBV5-1,TRBJ1-3,CASSPLGGARSGNTIYF,TGCGCCAGCAGCCCACTTGGGGGGGCGCGCTCTGGAAACACCATATATTTT
many,TRBD1,TRBV14,TRBJ1-2,CASSQDPTGAIHGYTF,TGTGCCAGCAGCCAAGATCCCACAGGGGCAATTCATGGCTACACCTTC
.,.,TRBV10-3,TRBJ2-3,CAISESSPTDTQYF,TGTGCCATCAGTGAGTCGTCACCCACAGATACGCAGTATTTT
many,TRBD2,TRBV6-5,TRBJ2-5,CASSQLVVAGSETQYF,TGTGCCAGCAGTCAGCTGGTGGTAGCGGGGAGTGAGACCCAGTACTTC
many,TRBD1,TRBV25-1,TRBJ2-7,CASTRSGTGGEQYF,TGTGCCAGCACCCGAAGTGGGACAGGGGGCGAGCAGTACTTC
once,TRBD1,TRBV5-1,TRBJ2-7,CASSSGDRESSYEQYF,TGCGCCAGCAGCTCGGGGGACAGGGAGAGCTCCTACGAGCAGTACTTC
many,.,TRBV11-2,TRBJ2-2,CASSLVTGYAGELFF,TGTGCCAGCAGCTTAGTAACTGGGTATGCCGGGGAGCTGTTTTTT
many,.,TRBV7-9,TRBJ1-1,CASSSARQKINTEAFF,TGTGCCAGCAGCTCCGCTAGGCAGAAAATAAACACTGAAGCTTTCTTT
many,TRBD1,TRBV4-2,TRBJ2-3,CASSQEQGDTDTQYF,TGTGCCAGCAGCCAAGAACAGGGGGACACAGATACGCAGTATTTT
many,.,TRBV7-3,TRBJ2-2,CASSLTVERELFF,TGTGCCAGCAGCTTGACAGTCGAAAGGGAGCTGTTTTTT
few,TRBD1,TRBV6-2/TRBV6-3,TRBJ1-4,CASSRPGQGIGKLFF,TGTGCCAGCAGTCGGCCGGGACAGGGGATCGGAAAACTGTTTTTT
many,.,TRBV18,TRBJ1-1,CASSTQGNTEAFF,TGTGCCAGCTCAACACAGGGAAACACTGAAGCTTTCTTT
many,.,TRBV9,TRBJ2-3,CASARGVLRGDTQYF,TGTGCCAGCGCTAGGGGCGTCTTAAGGGGAGATACGCAGTATTTT
.,TRBD2,TRBV4-2,TRBJ2-3,CASSPRSSGSTDTQYF,TGTGCCAGCAGCCCAAGGTCTAGCGGGAGCACAGATACGCAGTATTTT
medium-sized,.,TRBV12-5,TRBJ2-2,CASGLDTMGHNTGELFF,TGTGCTAGTGGTTTGGACACCATGGGACACAACACCGGGGAGCTGTTTTTT
.,TRBD1,TRBV9,TRBJ1-1,CASSDRTGANEAFF,TGTGCCAGCAGCGACCGGACAGGGGCGAATGAAGCTTTCTTT
.,.,TRBV5-6,TRBJ2-2,CASSSDTGELFF,TGTGCCAGCAGCTCGGACACCGGGGAGCTGTTTTTT
.,.,TRBV7-3,TRBJ1-1,CASRSGRNTEAFF,TGTGCCAGCAGGTCCGGACGGAACACTGAAGCTTTCTTT
.,TRBD2,TRBV6-2/TRBV6-3,TRBJ2-7,CASRIRGGTNEQYF,TGTGCCAGCAGAATACGGGGGGGCACGAACGAGCAGTACTTC
many,.,TRBV20-1,TRBJ2-5,CSARDSRAQYF,TGCAGTGCTAGAGATTCGAGGGCCCAGTACTTC
few,.,TRBV2,TRBJ1-1,CASRTDPNTEAFF,TGTGCCAGCCGGACAGACCCTAACACTGAAGCTTTCTTT
many,.,TRBV7-9,TRBJ2-7,CASSRAGAGGEQYF,TGTGCCAGCAGCCGAGCCGGGGCAGGAGGCGAGCAGTACTTC
many,.,TRBV15,TRBJ2-3,CATSRDFASPDTQYF,TGTGCCACCAGCAGAGATTTTGCCAGCCCAGATACGCAGTATTTT
.,.,TRBV20-1,TRBJ2-1,CSASSRGGTYNEQFF,TGCAGTGCTAGTAGCAGGGGGGGGACCTACAATGAGCAGTTCTTC
.,.,TRBV4-1,TRBJ1-5,CASGKTESNQPQHF,TGCGCCAGCGGAAAGACAGAAAGCAATCAGCCCCAGCATTTT
many,.,TRBV28,TRBJ1-5,CASRSSNQPQHF,TGTGCCAGCAGGTCGAGCAATCAGCCCCAGCATTTT
many,.,TRBV10-3,TRBJ1-4,CAISERSNEKLFF,TGTGCCATCAGTGAACGATCTAATGAAAAACTGTTTTTT